These 32 T cell receptor beta chains originate from one sample sequenced in a study of T cell repertoires in ileal Crohn's disease. Profiling relied on immunoSEQ multiplex PCR, and the TCRdb table lists in-frame clones only, not all of them. The sample yields approximately 30,000 clones, around four fifths seen once. Sample: ileal tissue. The origin of the receptors is an adult with Crohn's disease.

The rearrangement joins TRBV7-3 to TRBJ2-7, with 7 bases lining up with TRBD2. Germline CDR1 reads SGHTA; CDR2 reads FQGTGA. Germline trimming cut 5 bases from V and 3 bases from J; bases unmatched to any gene: 10. CDR3 length: 15 amino acids. CDR3 DNA sequence: TGTGCCAGCAGCCCTGATGGGGGGGGAGGCTACGAGCAGTACTTC. Amino acids: CASSPDGGGGYEQYF.

V usage is TRBV7-3 and J usage is TRBJ1-2; weak D call: TRBD1 (5 bases). The germline V gene encodes CDR1 SGHTA and CDR2 FQGTGA. V was cut by 1 base and J by 4 bases, with 7 bases left in between. The CDR3 runs 13 residues. The CDR3: CASSLRQGYGYTF. The CDR3 DNA reads as TGTGCCAGCAGCTTAAGGCAGGGCTATGGCTACACCTTC.

This clone has more than one count but fewer than ten. The rearrangement joins TRBV2 to TRBJ1-6; TRBD1 is a possible D gene (6 bases). The CDR3 covers 14 residues. The germline gives CDR1 SNHLY, CDR2 FYNNEI. V was pared by 7 bases and J by 6 bases, with 13 bases between. In DNA, the CDR3 is TGTGCCAGCAAACAGGGTCTACCTAATTCACCCCTCCACTTT. It yields the protein CASKQGLPNSPLHF. The variable domain in full, completed from reference TRBV2 and TRBJ1-6, reads EPEVTQTPSHQVTQMGQEVILRCVPISNHLYFYWYRQILGQKVEFLVSFYNNEISEKSEIFDDQFSVERPDGSNFTLKIRSTKLEDSAMYFCASKQGLPNSPLHFGNGTRLTVT.

The chain is built from TRBV9 and TRBJ2-7, with 9 bases fitting TRBD2. With 3 bases clipped from V and 9 bases from J, the junction kept 10 bases outside the gene matches. Germline loops: CDR1 SGDLS, CDR2 YYNGEE. The length of the CDR3 is 14 residues. CDR3 in amino acids: CASSEGREGRSQYF. The DNA of the CDR3 is TGTGCCAGCAGCGAGGGGCGGGAGGGCCGTTCGCAGTACTTC.

V usage is TRBV5-6 and J usage is TRBJ1-1, with 8 bases matching TRBD1. The CDR3 is made up of 14 amino acids. J gave up 2 bases and V 4 bases, and 4 bases lay outside the gene matches. Germline loops: CDR1 SGHDT, CDR2 YYEEEE. CDR3 sequence: CASSRDRFNTEAFF. CDR3 DNA sequence: TGTGCCAGCAGCCGGGACAGGTTTAACACTGAAGCTTTCTTT. Based on the CDR3 plus reference TRBV5-6 and TRBJ1-1, the full variable domain is DAGVTQSPTHLIKTRGQQVTLRCSPKSGHDTVSWYQQALGQGPQFIFQYYEEEERQRGNFPDRFSGHQFPNYSSELNVNALLLGDSALYLCASSRDRFNTEAFFGQGTRLTVV.

V is TRBV4-3 and J is TRBJ1-2; D is uncertain. Germline values: CDR1 LGHNA, CDR2 YSLEER. V lost 0 bases and J lost 9, with 14 bases in between. This CDR3 spans 14 amino acids. CDR3: CASSQDIHLGRYTF. For the CDR3, the DNA is TGCGCCAGCAGCCAAGATATCCACCTTGGGCGCTACACCTTC.

About this clone itself: A read error is likely, as this CDR3 ends without the conserved phenylalanine or tryptophan. No DNA is shown, since the ends of the CDR3 on it are uncertain; the CDR3 is the one TCRdb lists. The V gene is TRBV27, the J gene TRBJ1-6. CDR1 and CDR2 (germline): MNHEY, SMNVEV (reference sequence). A total of 10 residues make up the CDR3, ends included. CDR3: CATAEGWGMP.

This chain connects TRBV18 to TRBJ2-7; D is possibly TRBD2 (5 bases). The CDR3 spans 14 residues. V was pared by 2 bases and J by 5 bases, with 13 bases between. Germline CDR1 and CDR2: KGHSH and LQKENI. Here the CDR3 reads CASSPSITGNEQYF. Here the CDR3 DNA reads TGTGCCAGCTCACCATCGATCACGGGGAACGAGCAGTACTTC.

This chain uses TRBV5-1 with TRBJ2-5; D is possibly TRBD1 (5 bases). Trimming stripped 4 bases from V and 7 bases from J, with 23 bases between. Germline V CDR1 and CDR2: SGHRS, YFSETQ. The CDR3 consists of 16 residues. CDR3 nucleotides: TGCGCCAGCAGCCGCCACCCAGGTTACGTAAGGGGGACCCAGTACTTC. It encodes CASSRHPGYVRGTQYF.

This chain uses TRBV4-2 with TRBJ1-2; tentative D call: TRBD1 (5 bases). CDR3 length equals 12 residues. Trimming left V 3 bases short and J 8 bases short, with 10 bases between. Germline V lookup: CDR1 LGHNA, CDR2 YNFKEQ. DNA for the CDR3: TGTGCCAGCAGCCAGGCCAGGGTCGGCTACACCTTC. The encoded protein is CASSQARVGYTF.

This clone was counted once. The V gene is TRBV30, the J gene TRBJ2-4; 10 positions agree with TRBD2. The length of the CDR3 is 16 residues. The trim removed 2 bases at V and 9 bases at J, leaving 13 bases unmatched. Per germline, CDR1 GTSNPN and CDR2 SVGIG (reference sequence). The CDR3 is CAWSPPEAGGRSIQYF. The CDR3 DNA follows: TGTGCCTGGAGTCCACCTGAAGCGGGGGGGCGCTCCATTCAGTACTTC.

The chain combines TRBV19 with TRBJ2-6, with 7 bases matching TRBD1. Trimming cost V 6 bases and J 0 bases; bases outside gene matches: 5. CDR1 and CDR2 (germline): LNHDA, SQIVND (reference sequence). This CDR3 spans 16 amino acids. The CDR3 reads CASSRQGFSGANVLTF. In DNA form, the CDR3 reads TGTGCCAGTAGCCGACAGGGTTTCTCTGGGGCCAACGTCCTGACTTTC.

The chain links TRBV6-1 to TRBJ2-7, with TRBD2 identical over 8 bases. This CDR3 has 11 residues. J was trimmed by 6 bases and V by 5 bases; bases with no gene match: 0. The germline CDR1 and CDR2 sequences are MNHNS and SASEGT. This chain's CDR3 is CASSSGGEQYF. For the CDR3, the DNA is TGTGCCAGCAGTAGCGGGGGCGAGCAGTACTTC.

The V and J genes are TRBV2 and TRBJ1-1, with 10 positions matching TRBD1. CDR1 and CDR2 from the germline V gene are SNHLY and FYNNEI. The CDR3 loop spans 15 amino acids. Trimming removed 6 bases from V and 1 base from J; junction bases left unmatched: 5. The DNA for the CDR3 is TGTGCCAGCAGAGACGGGACAGGGGAGAACACTGAAGCTTTCTTT. It yields the protein CASRDGTGENTEAFF.

The rearrangement uses TRBV2 and TRBJ2-5; a weak D match, TRBD2 (6 bases). The CDR3 totals 15 residues. The germline gives CDR1 SNHLY, CDR2 FYNNEI. Trimming removed 4 bases from V and 5 bases from J, with 17 bases in between. The DNA for the CDR3 is TGTGCCAGCAGTGTAGCTGGAGGGAGTCGGGAGACCCAGTACTTC. Residues: CASSVAGGSRETQYF. The variable domain in full, completed from reference TRBV2 and TRBJ2-5, reads EPEVTQTPSHQVTQMGQEVILRCVPISNHLYFYWYRQILGQKVEFLVSFYNNEISEKSEIFDDQFSVERPDGSNFTLKIRSTKLEDSAMYFCASSVAGGSRETQYFGPGTRLLVL.

The chain uses TRBV7-6 and TRBJ2-1; 12 nucleotides align to TRBD2. This CDR3 is 14 amino acids long. CDR1 and CDR2 from the germline V gene are SGHVS and FNYEAQ. V shed 3 bases and J 8 bases; nucleotides not matched to a gene: 2. The CDR3 bases are TGTGCCAGCAGCTTGACTAGCGGGAGTTATGAGCAGTTCTTC. This codes for CASSLTSGSYEQFF. Full variable domain (remainder filled in from reference TRBV7-6 and TRBJ2-1): GAGVSQSPRYKVTKRGQDVALRCDPISGHVSLYWYRQALGQGPEFLTYFNYEAQQDKSGLPNDRFSAERPEGSISTLTIQRTEQRDSAMYRCASSLTSGSYEQFFGPGTRLTVL.

The chain employs TRBV6-1 and TRBJ1-1; tentative D call: TRBD1 (6 bases). Trimming cost V 5 bases and J 5 bases, with 12 bases left between them. This CDR3 is 13 amino acids long. Germline CDR1 and CDR2: MNHNS and SASEGT. For the CDR3, the DNA is TGTGCCAGCAGTCTCCAGGGGTGGACTGAAGCTTTCTTT. It encodes CASSLQGWTEAFF.

In its sample, this clone was seen a few times. The chain couples TRBV15 to TRBJ2-7; 9 bases line up with TRBD1. The CDR3 has 16 amino acids. Germline V gene sequence: CDR1 LNHNV, CDR2 YYDKDF (reference sequence). Trimming removed 0 bases from V and 0 bases from J; junction bases left unmatched: 3. In DNA, the CDR3 is TGTGCCACCAGCAGAGAACCGACAGGGGGCTCCTACGAGCAGTACTTC. This translates into CATSREPTGGSYEQYF. The whole variable domain, remainder taken from reference TRBV15 and TRBJ2-7, is DAMVIQNPRYQVTQFGKPVTLSCSQTLNHNVMYWYQQKSSQAPKLLFHYYDKDFNNEADTPDNFQSRRPNTSFCFLDIRSPGLGDTAMYLCATSREPTGGSYEQYFGPGTRLTVT.

This rearrangement joins TRBV7-2 to TRBJ2-7; maybe TRBD1 (6 bases). This CDR3 has 15 amino acids. Deletions cut 1 base from V and 7 bases from J, with 17 bases between. Germline V CDR1 and CDR2: SGHTA, FQGNSA. Here the CDR3 DNA reads TGTGCCAGCAGCTTAGGTACTGTGGGGGCGGATGAGCAGTACTTC. Translated: CASSLGTVGADEQYF.

The rearrangement uses TRBV13 and TRBJ2-7; D might be TRBD2 (6 bases). The germline V gene encodes CDR1 PRHDT and CDR2 FYEKMQ (reference sequence). CDR3 size: 16 residues. Trimming took 4 bases from V and 2 from J, leaving 18 bases between them. The CDR3: CASSSTPRREAYEQYF. The CDR3 nucleotides read TGTGCCAGCAGCTCTACCCCGCGGCGGGAAGCCTACGAGCAGTACTTC.

The chain joins TRBV7-2 to TRBJ2-7; 13 bases line up with TRBD2. The CDR3 consists of 16 residues. V gave up 5 bases and J gave up 0 bases; unmatched junction bases: 4. Germline CDR1 reads SGHTA; CDR2 reads FQGNSA. The CDR3: CASSRTSGGGSYEQYF. CDR3 sequence (DNA): TGTGCCAGCAGCAGGACTAGCGGGGGCGGCTCCTACGAGCAGTACTTC.

This rearrangement joins TRBV2 to TRBJ2-1, with 7 bases identical to TRBD2. Germline V gene data show CDR1 as SNHLY and CDR2 as FYNNEI. The CDR3 has 13 residues. V lost 5 bases, J lost 7 bases, and 5 bases stayed unmatched. CDR3 in amino acids: CASSREGWNEQFF. CDR3 sequence (DNA): TGTGCCAGCAGTAGGGAGGGATGGAATGAGCAGTTCTTC. The full variable domain, completed using reference TRBV2 and TRBJ2-1, is EPEVTQTPSHQVTQMGQEVILRCVPISNHLYFYWYRQILGQKVEFLVSFYNNEISEKSEIFDDQFSVERPDGSNFTLKIRSTKLEDSAMYFCASSREGWNEQFFGPGTRLTVL.

The gene calls are TRBV5-6 and TRBJ2-7, with 9 nucleotides matching TRBD1. The CDR3 is 16 residues long. The germline V gene has CDR1 SGHDT and CDR2 YYEEEE. V dropped 0 bases and J dropped 3; count of bases not matched to a gene: 7. CDR3 DNA: TGTGCCAGCAGCTTGGCCAAAGGGACAGGGAACTACGAGCAGTACTTC. Translated, it gives CASSLAKGTGNYEQYF. Full variable domain (outside the CDR3, taken from reference TRBV5-6 and TRBJ2-7): DAGVTQSPTHLIKTRGQQVTLRCSPKSGHDTVSWYQQALGQGPQFIFQYYEEEERQRGNFPDRFSGHQFPNYSSELNVNALLLGDSALYLCASSLAKGTGNYEQYFGPGTRLTVT.

This clone was recorded once. The chain employs TRBV9 and TRBJ2-2; the match to TRBD1 covers 8 bases. V shed 4 bases, J shed 0 bases, and the junction held 2 bases outside the gene matches. Germline CDR1 SGDLS, CDR2 YYNGEE. The CDR3 is 15 residues long. The CDR3 DNA reads TGTGCCAGCAGCCAACAGGGGGCGAACACCGGGGAGCTGTTTTTT. Protein: CASSQQGANTGELFF. The full variable domain, completed using reference TRBV9 and TRBJ2-2, is DSGVTQTPKHLITATGQRVTLRCSPRSGDLSVYWYQQSLDQGLQFLIQYYNGEERAKGNILERFSAQQFPDLHSELNLSSLELGDSALYFCASSQQGANTGELFFGEGSRLTVL.

The chain couples TRBV2 to TRBJ2-7; no definite D call. The CDR3 is 12 residues long. V was cut by 8 bases and J by 3 bases, with 11 bases left in between. Germline V lookup: CDR1 SNHLY, CDR2 FYNNEI. The CDR3, as DNA: TGTGCCAGCTCGCCTCGGGTCTACGAGCAGTACTTC. Amino acids: CASSPRVYEQYF.

The genes are TRBV5-1 and TRBJ2-5; D gene ambiguous. The CDR3 consists of 13 residues. CDR1 and CDR2 (germline): SGHRS, YFSETQ. Trimming took off 3 bases at V and 7 bases at J, with 13 bases between the two ends. The CDR3 is CASSSNAVVTQYF. The CDR3 DNA sequence: TGCGCCAGCAGCTCCAACGCGGTGGTGACCCAGTACTTC. The entire variable domain, with the rest obtained from reference TRBV5-1 and TRBJ2-5, is as follows: KAGVTQTPRYLIKTRGQQVTLSCSPISGHRSVSWYQQTPGQGLQFLFEYFSETQRNKGNFPGRFSGRQFSNSRSEMNVSTLELGDSALYLCASSSNAVVTQYFGPGTRLLVL.

The chain has TRBV5-1 and TRBJ1-6, with D maybe TRBD1 (5 bases). V was trimmed by 0 bases and J by 9 bases, leaving 16 bases between them. The CDR3 is 16 amino acids. Germline CDR1 and CDR2: SGHRS and YFSETQ. The CDR3 region has the DNA TGCGCCAGCAGCTTGGCCTCCGACGGAAGGGGTTCACCCCTCCACTTT. Amino acids: CASSLASDGRGSPLHF.

This chain links TRBV5-4 with TRBJ2-3; tentatively, D is TRBD2 (6 bases). The CDR3 is 16 residues long. CDR1 SGHNT and CDR2 YYREEE come from the germline V gene (reference sequence). V lost 0 bases, J lost 0 bases, and 11 bases lay in between. Here the CDR3 DNA reads TGTGCCAGCAGCTTGGATGGCGGGATAAGCACAGATACGCAGTATTTT. This sequence encodes CASSLDGGISTDTQYF.

The chain employs TRBV10-3 and TRBJ1-1, with 10 bases aligning to TRBD1. Looked up from germline, CDR1 is ENHRY and CDR2 is SYGVKD. Unmatched junction bases numbered 4, after V lost 7 bases and J lost 5 bases. This CDR3 is built from 13 residues. CDR3 DNA sequence: TGTGCCATCACCCGGACAGGGGGGACTGAAGCTTTCTTT. Translating gives CAITRTGGTEAFF.

Points on this clone: Other DNA sequences in this sample translate to the same CDR3. CDR3 sequence: CASSPGQSTYEQYF. The DNA for the CDR3 is TGTGCCAGCAGCCCGGGACAGAGTACCTACGAGCAGTACTTC. The chain uses TRBV7-9 and TRBJ2-7; 7 bases line up with TRBD1. The CDR3 is made up of 14 amino acids. Per the germline V gene, CDR1 is SEHNR and CDR2 is FQNEAQ (reference sequence). V was clipped by 5 bases and J by 2 bases; unmatched bases: 6.

This clone was seen just once. V and J are TRBV6-6 and TRBJ1-2; D is undetermined. Trimming left V 5 bases short and J 3 bases short, with 4 bases between. The CDR3 sequence is 11 residues long. CDR1 is MNHNY and CDR2 is SVGAGI in the germline V gene (reference sequence). The CDR3 nucleotides are TGTGCCAGCAGTCGTTACTATGGCTACACCTTC. Protein sequence: CASSRYYGYTF.

The rearrangement uses TRBV9 and TRBJ1-5; D not certain. Between the trimmed V and J ends, which lost 3 bases and 2 bases, there was a span of 6 bases. CDR3 size: 13 residues. Germline V gene lookup returns CDR1 SGDLS and CDR2 YYNGEE. DNA of the CDR3: TGTGCCAGCAGCGGCGGGGGCAATCAGCCCCAGCATTTT. Amino acids: CASSGGGNQPQHF.